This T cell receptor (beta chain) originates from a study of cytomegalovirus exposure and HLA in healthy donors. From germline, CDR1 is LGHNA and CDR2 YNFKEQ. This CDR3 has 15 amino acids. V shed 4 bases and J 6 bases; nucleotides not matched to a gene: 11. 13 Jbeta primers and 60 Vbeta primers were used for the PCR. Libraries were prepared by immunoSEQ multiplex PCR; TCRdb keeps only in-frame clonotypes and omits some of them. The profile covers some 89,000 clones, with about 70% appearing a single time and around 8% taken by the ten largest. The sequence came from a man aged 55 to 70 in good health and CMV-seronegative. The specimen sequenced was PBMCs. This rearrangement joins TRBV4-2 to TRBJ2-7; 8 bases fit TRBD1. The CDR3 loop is CASSPQVAGGGEQYF. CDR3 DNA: TGTGCCAGCAGCCCCCAGGTCGCAGGGGGCGGCGAGCAGTACTTC.